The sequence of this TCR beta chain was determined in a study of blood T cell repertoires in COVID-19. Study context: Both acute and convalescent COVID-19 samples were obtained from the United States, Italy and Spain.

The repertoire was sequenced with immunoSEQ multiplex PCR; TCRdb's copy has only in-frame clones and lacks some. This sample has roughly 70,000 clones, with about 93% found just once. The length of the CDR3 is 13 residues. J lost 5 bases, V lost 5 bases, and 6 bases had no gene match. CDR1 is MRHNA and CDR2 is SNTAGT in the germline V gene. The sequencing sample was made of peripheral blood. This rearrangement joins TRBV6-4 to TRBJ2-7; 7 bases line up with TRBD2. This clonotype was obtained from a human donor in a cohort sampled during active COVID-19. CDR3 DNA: TGTGCCAGCAGTCGGACTAGTCGCGACGAGCAGTACTTC. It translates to CASSRTSRDEQYF.